This is a list of T cell receptor beta chains from one sample in a study of neurological immune-mediated disorders. TCRdb analysed the 5' RACE reads with MiXCR anew, one entry per CDR3 protein. This repertoire shows 17,000 or so distinct CDR3 sequences, over 2.5% found once; its top ten account for 5.5%. The source material was PBMCs. The receptors here all came from a woman between 18 and 29 years old with multiple sclerosis. CDR3s include the opening cysteine and the closing phenylalanine or tryptophan. A D gene is named only where the DNA matches it firmly. Part of the rows lack a size; the others show once, few, many or a class for expanded clones.

v_call	j_call	cdr3_length	clone_size	d_call	cdr3_nt	cdr3_aa
TRBV24-1	TRBJ2-5	15	many	TRBD1	TGTGCCACCAGTGAAGGGGACAGACTCCAAGAGACCCAGTACTTC	CATSEGDRLQETQYF
TRBV6-5	TRBJ1-2	13	many	-	TGTGCCAGCGGTCGACCTATTAACTATGGCTACACCTTC	CASGRPINYGYTF
TRBV5-1	TRBJ2-7	13	many	-	TGCGCCAGCAGCTGGACTACATCTACGAAACAGTACTTC	CASSWTTSTKQYF
TRBV9	TRBJ2-1	17	many	TRBD2	TGTGCCAGCAGCCCCCGGGGGGCGGGAGGGCCTGGTAGTGAGCAGTTCTTC	CASSPRGAGGPGSEQFF
TRBV27	TRBJ2-5	15	many	-	TGTGCCAGCAGTTACCGACAAGGACTTCGGGAGACCCAGTACTTC	CASSYRQGLRETQYF
TRBV10-3	TRBJ2-2	16	many	-	TGTGCCACCCGGGGAGATAGGACAGAGAACACCGGGGAGCTGTTTTTT	CATRGDRTENTGELFF
TRBV12-3/TRBV12-4	TRBJ1-4	12	many	-	TGTGCCAGCAGTGCCGACCGATGGGGGCTGTTTTTT	CASSADRWGLFF
TRBV5-1	TRBJ2-5	15	many	TRBD2	TGCGCCAGCAGCACGGGGGGCCTAGCGGGAGAGACCCAGTACTTC	CASSTGGLAGETQYF
TRBV5-1	TRBJ2-6	14	many	-	TGCGCCAGCAGTAGGCAGACAGGCGCCAACGTCCTGACTTTC	CASSRQTGANVLTF
TRBV20-1	TRBJ2-5	14	many	TRBD2	TGCAGTGCTAGGGGGGGGACGGGTCAAGAGACCCAGTACTTC	CSARGGTGQETQYF
TRBV28	TRBJ1-2	17	many	-	TGTGCCAGCAGTCCAACCGGGACACTTTTACACGACCCTGGCTACACCTTC	CASSPTGTLLHDPGYTF
TRBV7-8	TRBJ1-1	16	many	-	TGTGCCAGCAGCTCACCCCTTGGACAGACGAACACTGAAGCTTTCTTT	CASSSPLGQTNTEAFF
TRBV6-5	TRBJ2-5	15	medium-sized	TRBD1	TGTGCCAGCAGACACCGGGACAGGGACAGGGAGACCCAGTACTTC	CASRHRDRDRETQYF
TRBV5-1	TRBJ2-1	15	many	TRBD2	TGCGCCAGCAGCTTGAAGACTAGCGGGAAAAATGAGCAGTTCTTC	CASSLKTSGKNEQFF
TRBV2	TRBJ1-4	14	many	-	TGTGCCAGCAGTCCTAACCTAACTAATGAAAAACTGTTTTTT	CASSPNLTNEKLFF
TRBV7-2	TRBJ1-1	14	many	TRBD1	TGTGCCAGCAGCTTAAACAGGGGAGACACTGAAGCTTTCTTT	CASSLNRGDTEAFF
TRBV9	TRBJ2-3	12	medium-sized	-	TGTGCCAGCAGCGTAGTCGGAGGTACGCAGTATTTT	CASSVVGGTQYF
TRBV24-1	TRBJ2-3	14	medium-sized	-	TGTGCCACCAGTGATCCGGTGGGGACAGATACGCAGTATTTT	CATSDPVGTDTQYF
TRBV10-3	TRBJ1-4	14	many	-	TGTGCCATCAGTGGGGGGGGCAAGGGTGAAAAACTGTTTTTT	CAISGGGKGEKLFF
TRBV20-1	TRBJ2-5	16	many	TRBD2	TGCAGTGCTAGCCCTAGGCGAGCGGGGGTCCAAGAGACCCAGTACTTC	CSASPRRAGVQETQYF
TRBV3-1	TRBJ2-1	18	many	TRBD1	TGTGCCAGCAGCCAAGGGAGAGGCCGGGACAGGGGATACAATGAGCAGTTCTTC	CASSQGRGRDRGYNEQFF
TRBV12-3/TRBV12-4	TRBJ2-2	14	-	-	TGTGCCAGCAGTGTCGGGGGAAATACCGGGGAGCTGTTTTTT	CASSVGGNTGELFF
TRBV18	TRBJ2-3	15	many	-	TGTGCCAGCTCACCCGAGACCGGCAGCACAGATACGCAGTATTTT	CASSPETGSTDTQYF
TRBV5-1	TRBJ1-1	14	-	-	TGCGCCAGCAGCTTTGGCGGGTGGGACACTGAAGCTTTCTTT	CASSFGGWDTEAFF
TRBV20-1	TRBJ1-4	12	many	-	TGCAGTGCTCCTGACACGGATGAAAAACTGTTTTTT	CSAPDTDEKLFF
TRBV11-2	TRBJ1-1	17	many	TRBD1	TGTGCCAGCAGCAGCAGACAGGGGGTTAAAGGAGTCGCTGAAGCTTTCTTT	CASSSRQGVKGVAEAFF
TRBV6-4	TRBJ2-1	16	many	TRBD2	TGTGCCAGCAGCGCCCGGGGAGCGGGGGCCCACAATGAGCAGTTCTTC	CASSARGAGAHNEQFF